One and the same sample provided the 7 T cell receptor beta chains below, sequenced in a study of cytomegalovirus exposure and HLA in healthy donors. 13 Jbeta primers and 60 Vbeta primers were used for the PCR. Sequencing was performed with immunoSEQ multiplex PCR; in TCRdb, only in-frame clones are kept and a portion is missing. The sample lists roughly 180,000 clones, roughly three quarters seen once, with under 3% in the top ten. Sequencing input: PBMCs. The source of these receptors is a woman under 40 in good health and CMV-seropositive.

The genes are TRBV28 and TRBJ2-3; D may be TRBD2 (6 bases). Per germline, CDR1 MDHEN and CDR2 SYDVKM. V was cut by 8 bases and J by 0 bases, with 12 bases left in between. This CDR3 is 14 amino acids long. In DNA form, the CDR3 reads TGTGCCAGCGGGGGGACTTCTAGCACAGATACGCAGTATTTT. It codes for CASGGTSSTDTQYF.

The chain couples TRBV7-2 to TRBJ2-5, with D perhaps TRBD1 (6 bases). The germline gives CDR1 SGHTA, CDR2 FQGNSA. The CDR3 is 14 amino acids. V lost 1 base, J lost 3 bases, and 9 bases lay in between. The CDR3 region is CASSLVNREETQYF. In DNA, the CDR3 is TGTGCCAGCAGCTTAGTCAACAGGGAAGAGACCCAGTACTTC.

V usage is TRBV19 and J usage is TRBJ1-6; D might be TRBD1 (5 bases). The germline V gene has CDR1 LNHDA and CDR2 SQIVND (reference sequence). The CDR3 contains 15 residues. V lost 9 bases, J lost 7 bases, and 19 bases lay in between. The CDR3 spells CASTGSPDMNSPLHF. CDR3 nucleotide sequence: TGTGCCAGCACCGGGTCTCCGGACATGAATTCACCCCTCCACTTT.

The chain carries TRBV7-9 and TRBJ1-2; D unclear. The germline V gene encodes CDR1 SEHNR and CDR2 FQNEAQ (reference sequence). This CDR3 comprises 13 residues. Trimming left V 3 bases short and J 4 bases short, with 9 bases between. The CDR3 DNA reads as TGTGCCAGCAGCTTCACCCGGTTCTATGGCTACACCTTC. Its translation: CASSFTRFYGYTF.

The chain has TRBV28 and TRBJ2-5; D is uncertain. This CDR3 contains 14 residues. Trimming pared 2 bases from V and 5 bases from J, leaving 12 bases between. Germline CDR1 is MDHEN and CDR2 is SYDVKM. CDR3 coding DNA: TGTGCCAGCAGTTTAGTTGCTAGGTCGGAGACCCAGTACTTC. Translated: CASSLVARSETQYF.

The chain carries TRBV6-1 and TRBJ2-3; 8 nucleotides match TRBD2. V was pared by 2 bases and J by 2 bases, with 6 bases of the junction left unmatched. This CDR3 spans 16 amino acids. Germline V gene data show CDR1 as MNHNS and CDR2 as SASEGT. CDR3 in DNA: TGTGCCAGCAGTGAATACGCTAGCGGGCCCACAGATACGCAGTATTTT. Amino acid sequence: CASSEYASGPTDTQYF.

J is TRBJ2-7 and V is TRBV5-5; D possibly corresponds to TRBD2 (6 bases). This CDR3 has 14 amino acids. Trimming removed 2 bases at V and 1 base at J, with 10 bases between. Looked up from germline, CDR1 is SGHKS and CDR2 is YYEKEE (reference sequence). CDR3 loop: CASSFRGGSYEQYF. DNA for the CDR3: TGTGCCAGCAGCTTCCGGGGAGGTTCCTACGAGCAGTACTTC.